The entry that follows covers one TCR beta chain sequence. Its matching antigen is unknown. This specimen belongs to a study of PD-1 blockade in classical Hodgkin lymphoma. Study-level results: Exclusion covered patients beginning nivolumab under 1 year post-ASCT. By cycle point C4D1, TCR diversity had risen significantly in CD4+ cells (but not CD8+ cells). Patients who responded completely had about the same baseline diversity as newly diagnosed patients. When set against healthy donors, newly diagnosed patients were reported to show lower baseline TCR diversity.

The CDR3 runs 14 residues. The V end lost 1 base, the J end lost 6 bases, and 10 bases lay between the germline ends. Germline V CDR1 and CDR2: SEHNR, FQNEAQ (reference sequence). Each and every patient relapsed after autologous stem cell transplantation, and patients got differing brentuximab vedotin exposure. Here immunoSEQ multiplex PCR was the method, and the copy in TCRdb shows in-frame clones only, minus some. The table lists roughly 61,000 clones, approximately 90% of them singletons. The TCR sequence derives from a human donor with classical Hodgkin lymphoma. This chain uses TRBV7-9 with TRBJ2-1; the D gene is possibly TRBD2 (5 bases). Sequencing used peripheral blood mononuclear cells (PBMCs), obtained before the second cycle of nivolumab. CDR3 loop: CASSLVLGINEQFF. CDR3 DNA: TGTGCCAGCAGCTTAGTACTAGGCATCAATGAGCAGTTCTTC.